These 11 T cell receptor beta chains were all obtained from the same sample, sequenced in a study of blood T cell repertoires in COVID-19. Repertoires were generated with immunoSEQ multiplex PCR, while TCRdb's copy carries only in-frame clones and drops some. The sample consists of some 200,000 clones, about 85% of them appearing once. The sequenced sample was peripheral blood. All receptors derive from a man between 60 and 75 years old with active or convalescent COVID-19.

V usage is TRBV7-8 and J usage is TRBJ1-1; TRBD1 aligns across 10 bases. Germline V gives CDR1 SGHVS, CDR2 FQNEAQ. With V trimmed by 9 bases and J by 4 bases, 11 bases remained unmatched. CDR3 length: 15 amino acids. As DNA, the CDR3 is TGTGCCAGTAGAATAGGGGGACAGGGGAGCACTGAAGCTTTCTTT. Amino acids: CASRIGGQGSTEAFF.

The CDR3 DNA is TGTGCCAGCAGCGCGGAGGGGAATTCACCCCTCCACTTT. Its translation: CASSAEGNSPLHF. The chain couples TRBV3-1 (or the pseudogene TRBV3-2) to TRBJ1-6; D may be TRBD1 (5 bases). The CDR3 is made up of 13 amino acids. Germline values: CDR1 LGHDT, CDR2 YNNKEL (reference sequence). Trimming removed 5 bases at V and 7 bases at J, with 9 bases between.

This chain joins TRBV5-1 and TRBJ1-2, with D maybe TRBD1 (6 bases). V was cut by 3 bases and J by 4 bases, with 13 bases left in between. This CDR3 region has 14 residues. Germline lookup yields CDR1 SGHRS and CDR2 YFSETQ. The CDR3 DNA reads TGCGCCAGCAGCTCCTCAGGGGCCTCCTATGGCTACACCTTC. It is translated as CASSSSGASYGYTF.

The genes are TRBV29-1 and TRBJ1-1; weak D call: TRBD1 (6 bases). The CDR3 consists of 10 residues. V gave up 6 bases and J gave up 8 bases, with 10 bases separating them. Germline V gene data show CDR1 as SQVTM and CDR2 as ANQGSEA. The CDR3 region has the DNA TGCAGCGTGCTGACAGGCGAAGCTTTCTTT. It specifies CSVLTGEAFF. Using reference TRBV29-1 and TRBJ1-1 for the parts outside the CDR3, the full variable domain is SAVISQKPSRDICQRGTSLTIQCQVDSQVTMMFWYRQQPGQSLTLIATANQGSEATYESGFVIDKFPISRPNLTFSTLTVSNMSPEDSSIYLCSVLTGEAFFGQGTRLTVV.

The chain recombines TRBV25-1 with TRBJ1-2; no clear D. Trimming stripped 1 base from V and 4 bases from J, with 10 bases between. Looked up from germline, CDR1 is MGHDK and CDR2 is SYGVNS. The CDR3 has 14 residues. DNA for the CDR3: TGTGCCAGCAGTGAATCATACCACACCTATGGCTACACCTTC. This sequence encodes CASSESYHTYGYTF.

J is TRBJ2-3 and V is TRBV29-1; 11 nucleotides align to TRBD1. The CDR3 has 14 amino acids. V was clipped by 6 bases and J by 4 bases; unmatched bases: 6. CDR1 and CDR2 (germline): SQVTM, ANQGSEA. The CDR3 region has the DNA TGCAGCGTACGGGACAGGGGGGGAGCAGATACGCAGTATTTT. Its protein is CSVRDRGGADTQYF.

There are a few counts of this clone. V is TRBV28 and J is TRBJ1-2, with D unresolved. The CDR3 loop spans 13 amino acids. The germline V gene encodes CDR1 MDHEN and CDR2 SYDVKM. V was pared by 5 bases and J by 4 bases, with 11 bases between. The CDR3 nucleotides read TGTGCCAGCAGTCCGGGTCACTCCTATGGCTACACCTTC. Translating it yields CASSPGHSYGYTF.

The chain carries TRBV25-1 and TRBJ1-4; no definite D call. Trimming took off 5 bases at V and 5 bases at J, with 15 bases between the two ends. The germline V gene encodes CDR1 MGHDK and CDR2 SYGVNS. The CDR3 loop spans 15 amino acids. The CDR3 DNA reads as TGTGCCAGCAGTTCACCTCGGACGGGAAATGAAAAACTGTTTTTT. Translating gives CASSSPRTGNEKLFF. Filled out from reference TRBV25-1 and TRBJ1-4, the complete variable domain reads EADIYQTPRYLVIGTGKKITLECSQTMGHDKMYWYQQDPGMELHLIHYSYGVNSTEKGDLSSESTVSRIRTEHFPLTLESARPSHTSQYLCASSSPRTGNEKLFFGSGTQLSVL.

The chain is built from TRBV2 and TRBJ2-3; 7 bases line up with TRBD2. Trimming removed 6 bases from V and 0 bases from J; junction bases left unmatched: 6. The CDR3 is 15 amino acids. Germline CDR1 reads SNHLY; CDR2 reads FYNNEI. The CDR3 bases are TGTGCCAGCAGGACTAGCATTTCTAGCACAGATACGCAGTATTTT. Translating gives CASRTSISSTDTQYF.

V and J are TRBV11-2 and TRBJ2-7, with 10 bases identical to TRBD2. V gave up 1 base and J gave up 7 bases; unmatched junction bases: 1. Per the germline V gene, CDR1 is SGHAT and CDR2 is FQNNGV. The CDR3 is 13 amino acids. The CDR3 here is CASSLVLAGEQYF. DNA of the CDR3: TGTGCCAGCAGCTTAGTACTAGCGGGGGAGCAGTACTTC.

The chain joins TRBV5-1 to TRBJ2-1, with TRBD2 identical over 16 bases. Unmatched junction bases numbered 2, after V lost 3 bases and J lost 2 bases. The CDR3 loop spans 17 amino acids. Germline CDR1 reads SGHRS; CDR2 reads YFSETQ. This CDR3 reads CASSWGLAGGTYNEQFF. The CDR3 DNA follows: TGCGCCAGCAGCTGGGGACTAGCGGGGGGGACCTACAATGAGCAGTTCTTC.